Given below is one T cell receptor beta chain in context. Treatment in this sample: preoperative locoregional IRX-2 cytokine immunotherapy. V trimming: 6 bases; J trimming: 14 bases; junction bases outside the gene matches: 35. The CDR3 contains 21 residues. The record originates from a study of preoperative IRX-2 immunotherapy in early breast cancer. Generated by immunoSEQ multiplex PCR, the TCRdb table keeps only in-frame clones and is missing some. This sample carries about 27,000 clones, around 75% of them seen once, and the ten largest clones take about 2%. The sequence was collected from a human donor with breast cancer. This chain uses TRBV23-1 with TRBJ2-1; 9 positions match TRBD1. TRBV23-1 is given ORF status, its function remaining uncertain. This specimen was lymph node tissue, taken before IRX-2 immunotherapy. CDR3 coding DNA: TGCGCCAGCAGCCAAGGTTATGTGGGACAGGGCCTTGAGACGTTTGAGACAAAGAAGTTCTTC. Translating gives CASSQGYVGQGLETFETKKFF.